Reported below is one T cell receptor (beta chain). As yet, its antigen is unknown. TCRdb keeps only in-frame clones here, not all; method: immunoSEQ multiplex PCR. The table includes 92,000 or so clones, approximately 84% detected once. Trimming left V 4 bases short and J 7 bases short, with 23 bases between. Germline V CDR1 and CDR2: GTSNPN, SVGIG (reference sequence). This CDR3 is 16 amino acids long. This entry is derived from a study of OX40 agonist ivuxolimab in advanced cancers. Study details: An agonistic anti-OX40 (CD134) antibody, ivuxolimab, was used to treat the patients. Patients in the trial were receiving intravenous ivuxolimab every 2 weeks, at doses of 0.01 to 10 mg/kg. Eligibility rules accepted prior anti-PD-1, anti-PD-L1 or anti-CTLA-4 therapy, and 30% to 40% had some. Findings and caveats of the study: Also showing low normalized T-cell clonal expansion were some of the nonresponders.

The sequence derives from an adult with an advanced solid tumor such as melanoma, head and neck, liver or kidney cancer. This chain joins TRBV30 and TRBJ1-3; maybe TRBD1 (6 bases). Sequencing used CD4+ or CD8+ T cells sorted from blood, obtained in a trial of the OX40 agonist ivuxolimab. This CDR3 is CAWTHSLTGKSNTIYF. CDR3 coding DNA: TGTGCCTGGACCCACTCCCTAACAGGGAAATCGAACACCATATATTTT.